A single sample gave rise to the 18 T cell receptor beta chains below, sequenced in a study of blood T cell repertoires in COVID-19. TCRdb's table, derived via immunoSEQ multiplex PCR, lists solely in-frame clones and lacks some. The table has fewer than 60,000 clones, around 80% seen once. Material for sequencing was peripheral blood. The receptors were sampled from a woman older than 75 with COVID-19, enrolled during active disease.

V usage is TRBV6-6 and J usage is TRBJ2-2, with D tentatively TRBD2 (7 bases). The CDR3 length is 15 residues. The germline CDR1 and CDR2 sequences are MNHNY and SVGAGI (reference sequence). The ends were cut back, 5 bases at V and 1 base at J, with 11 bases in the middle. CDR3 residues: CASSTGGLNTGELFF. The CDR3 nucleotides are TGTGCCAGCAGTACCGGGGGGCTGAACACCGGGGAGCTGTTTTTT.

The sample holds one count of this clone. This sequence joins TRBV19 and TRBJ1-5; 7 positions agree with TRBD1. The CDR3 contains 13 residues. Losses at the gene ends were 6 bases for V and 3 bases for J; bases not matched to a gene: 2. From germline, CDR1 is LNHDA and CDR2 SQIVND (reference sequence). This CDR3 is CASRTGYNQPQHF. Written as DNA, the CDR3 is TGTGCCAGTAGGACAGGGTACAATCAGCCCCAGCATTTT.

Ten or more counts support this clone. The chain carries TRBV9 and TRBJ1-2; 9 bases are shared with TRBD1. The germline gives CDR1 SGDLS, CDR2 YYNGEE. V dropped 5 bases and J dropped 4; count of bases not matched to a gene: 6. The CDR3 has 14 amino acids. The CDR3 region has the DNA TGTGCCAGCAGTGGGACAGGGTCGCTCTATGGCTACACCTTC. Translating gives CASSGTGSLYGYTF.

The chain couples TRBV30 to TRBJ1-2; D is perhaps TRBD1 (5 bases). CDR1 and CDR2 from the germline V gene are GTSNPN and SVGIG (reference sequence). Trimming removed 7 bases at V and 2 bases at J, with 14 bases between. The CDR3 runs 13 residues. The CDR3 region is CAYDGRANYGYTF. The CDR3 DNA reads as TGTGCCTACGACGGCAGGGCCAACTATGGCTACACCTTC. Supplemented by reference TRBV30 and TRBJ1-2, the full variable domain reads SQTIHQWPATLVQPVGSPLSLECTVEGTSNPNLYWYRQAAGRGLQLLFYSVGIGQISSEVPQNLSASRPQDRQFILSSKKLLLSDSGFYLCAYDGRANYGYTFGSGTRLTVV.

The chain combines TRBV24-1 with TRBJ2-1; possible D gene TRBD1, 5 bases. The CDR3 spans 15 residues. Germline V lookup: CDR1 KGHDR, CDR2 SFDVKD. With 2 bases removed from V and 2 bases from J, the gap between germline ends came to 9 bases. The DNA for the CDR3 is TGTGCCACCAGTGATTCACGGACAACCTACAATGAGCAGTTCTTC. It codes for CATSDSRTTYNEQFF.

This chain links TRBV6-1 with TRBJ2-3, with 10 bases identical to TRBD2. Germline assignment: CDR1 MNHNS and CDR2 SASEGT. This CDR3 is 16 amino acids long. After removal of 2 bases from V and 1 base from J, the junction contained 3 bases not matched to a gene. CDR3 loop: CASSEPGLAGTDTQYF. For the CDR3, the DNA is TGTGCCAGCAGTGAACCCGGACTAGCGGGCACAGATACGCAGTATTTT.

The rearrangement joins TRBV5-1 to TRBJ2-7; D not certain. Per the germline V gene, CDR1 is SGHRS and CDR2 is YFSETQ. The V and J ends lost 1 base and 7 bases respectively, with 15 bases between them. CDR3 size: 14 residues. CDR3 DNA: TGCGCCAGCAGCTTGAATGTAGAGGCTAGTGAGCAGTACTTC. It specifies CASSLNVEASEQYF.

This chain joins TRBV3-1 (or the pseudogene TRBV3-2) and TRBJ1-6; 11 bases line up with TRBD1. The germline V gene has CDR1 LGHDT and CDR2 YNNKEL (reference sequence). CDR3 length equals 17 residues. Unmatched junction bases numbered 15, after V lost 4 bases and J lost 13 bases. The CDR3 here is CASSRSWDRGAEGPLHF. The CDR3 coding sequence is TGTGCCAGCAGCCGATCATGGGACAGGGGGGCGGAGGGGCCCCTCCACTTT.

This chain links TRBV16 with TRBJ2-2; TRBD2 is a possible D gene (6 bases). Trimming removed 3 bases from V and 4 bases from J, with 9 bases in between. This CDR3 comprises 14 residues. Germline CDR1 reads KGHSY; CDR2 reads FQNENV. Here the CDR3 reads CASSQGGATGELFF. For the CDR3, the DNA is TGTGCCAGCAGCCAGGGGGGAGCCACCGGGGAGCTGTTTTTT.

The V call is TRBV19, the J call TRBJ2-1, with TRBD2 identical over 10 bases. CDR3 size: 16 residues. CDR1 and CDR2 from the germline V gene are LNHDA and SQIVND (reference sequence). The J segment lost 4 bases and the V segment lost 5 bases, leaving 8 bases of the junction unmatched. As DNA, the CDR3 is TGTGCCAGTAGTTCAGCGGGAGGGCTCCTATACAATGAGCAGTTCTTC. Its translation is CASSSAGGLLYNEQFF. Looking up the rest from reference TRBV19 and TRBJ2-1 gives the full variable domain: DGGITQSPKYLFRKEGQNVTLSCEQNLNHDAMYWYRQDPGQGLRLIYYSQIVNDFQKGDIAEGYSVSREKKESFPLTVTSAQKNPTAFYLCASSSAGGLLYNEQFFGPGTRLTVL.

The J gene is TRBJ2-3, the V gene TRBV2; TRBD1 matches at 9 bases. The trim removed 7 bases at V and 2 bases at J, leaving 7 bases unmatched. The CDR3 spans 15 residues. Per germline, CDR1 SNHLY and CDR2 FYNNEI. The CDR3, as DNA: TGTGCCAGCATTACAGGGGGCGCTTACACAGATACGCAGTATTTT. It translates to CASITGGAYTDTQYF.

The V call is TRBV3-1 (or the pseudogene TRBV3-2), the J call TRBJ1-4, with a tentative D call TRBD1 (6 bases). The germline V gene encodes CDR1 LGHDT and CDR2 YNNKEL (reference sequence). With 8 bases removed from V and 7 bases from J, the gap between germline ends came to 20 bases. This CDR3 contains 15 residues. CDR3 in DNA: TGTGCCAGCGGGGCCCGGGGGGCGTCGGGTGAAAAACTGTTTTTT. Residues: CASGARGASGEKLFF.

The chain employs TRBV4-1 and TRBJ2-2; 10 bases are shared with TRBD1. CDR3 length: 17 residues. V lost 3 bases and J lost 3; bases outside the gene matches: 7. The germline gives CDR1 MGHRA, CDR2 YSYEKL. CDR3 protein: CASSQATGGMDTGELFF. CDR3 nucleotide sequence: TGCGCCAGCAGCCAGGCGACAGGGGGCATGGACACCGGGGAGCTGTTTTTT.

The CDR3 sequence: CASSPGTGREKLFF. The CDR3 DNA is TGTGCCAGCAGCCCCGGGACAGGCAGAGAAAAACTGTTTTTT. V usage is TRBV7-9 and J usage is TRBJ1-4; 8 bases map to TRBD1. Germline CDR1 reads SEHNR; CDR2 reads FQNEAQ (reference sequence). Germline trimming cut 5 bases from V and 8 bases from J; bases unmatched to any gene: 7. The CDR3 loop spans 14 amino acids.

CDR3 DNA: TGTGCCAGCAGCCACTGGGGACTAGCGGGAGCAGAGACCCAGTACTTC. Protein product: CASSHWGLAGAETQYF. The chain combines TRBV3-1 (or the pseudogene TRBV3-2) with TRBJ2-5, with 14 bases fitting TRBD2. Looked up from germline, CDR1 is LGHDT and CDR2 is YNNKEL (reference sequence). The CDR3 has 16 residues. V dropped 3 bases and J dropped 4; count of bases not matched to a gene: 4.

In nucleotides, the CDR3 is TGTGCCACCAGTTCGGGGACTAATGAAAAACTGTTTTTT. Residues: CATSSGTNEKLFF. The genes are TRBV24-1 and TRBJ1-4, with unresolved D. Germline CDR1 is KGHDR and CDR2 is SFDVKD. The V end was cut by 6 bases, the J end by 2 bases, with 6 bases between. The CDR3 runs to 13 residues.

This chain links TRBV27 with TRBJ1-2; D might be TRBD1 (5 bases). The CDR3 covers 15 residues. V lost 5 bases to trimming and J lost 1 base, with 14 bases between them. The V gene's germline CDR1 is MNHEY and CDR2 SMNVEV (reference sequence). The CDR3 nucleotides are TGTGCCAGCAGTGTGCAGGGTGAGATTAACTATGGCTACACCTTC. As protein: CASSVQGEINYGYTF.

The chain combines TRBV27 with TRBJ2-1, with TRBD2 matching 9 bases. This CDR3 spans 17 amino acids. After removal of 5 bases from V and 9 bases from J, the junction contained 17 bases not matched to a gene. Germline lookup yields CDR1 MNHEY and CDR2 SMNVEV (reference sequence). The CDR3 DNA reads TGTGCCAGCAGTCCACCGGATAGCGGGAGAGGGGTAGGTGAGCAGTTCTTC. It translates to CASSPPDSGRGVGEQFF.